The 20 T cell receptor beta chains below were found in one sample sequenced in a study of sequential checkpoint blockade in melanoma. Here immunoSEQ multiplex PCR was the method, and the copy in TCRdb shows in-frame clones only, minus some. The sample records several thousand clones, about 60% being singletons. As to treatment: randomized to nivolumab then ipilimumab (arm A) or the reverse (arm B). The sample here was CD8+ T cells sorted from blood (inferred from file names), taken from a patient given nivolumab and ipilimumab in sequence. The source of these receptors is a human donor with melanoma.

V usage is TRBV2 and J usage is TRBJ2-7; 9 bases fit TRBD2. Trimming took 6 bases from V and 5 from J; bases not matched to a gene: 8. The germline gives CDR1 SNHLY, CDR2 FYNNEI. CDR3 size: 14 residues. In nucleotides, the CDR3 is TGTGCCAGCAGGTTAGCGGGAGACGTGAACGAGCAGTACTTC. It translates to CASRLAGDVNEQYF.

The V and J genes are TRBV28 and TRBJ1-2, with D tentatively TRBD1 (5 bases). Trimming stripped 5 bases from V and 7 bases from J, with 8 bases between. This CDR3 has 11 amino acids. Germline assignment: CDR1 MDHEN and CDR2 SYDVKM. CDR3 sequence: CASSPGGGYTF. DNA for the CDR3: TGTGCCAGCAGTCCCGGGGGTGGCTACACCTTC.

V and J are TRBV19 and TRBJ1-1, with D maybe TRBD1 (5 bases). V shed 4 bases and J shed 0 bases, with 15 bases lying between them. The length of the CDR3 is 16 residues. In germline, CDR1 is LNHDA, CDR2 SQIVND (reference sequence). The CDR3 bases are TGTGCCAGTAGTAGCCCACAGGTTCCCATGAACACTGAAGCTTTCTTT. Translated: CASSSPQVPMNTEAFF. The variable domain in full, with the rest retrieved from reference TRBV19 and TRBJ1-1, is DGGITQSPKYLFRKEGQNVTLSCEQNLNHDAMYWYRQDPGQGLRLIYYSQIVNDFQKGDIAEGYSVSREKKESFPLTVTSAQKNPTAFYLCASSSPQVPMNTEAFFGQGTRLTVV.

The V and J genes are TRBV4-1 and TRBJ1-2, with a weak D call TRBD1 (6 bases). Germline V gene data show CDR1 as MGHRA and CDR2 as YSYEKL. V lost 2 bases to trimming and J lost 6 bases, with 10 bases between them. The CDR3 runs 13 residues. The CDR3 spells CASSQPDSDGYTF. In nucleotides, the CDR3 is TGCGCCAGCAGCCAACCGGACAGCGATGGCTACACCTTC.

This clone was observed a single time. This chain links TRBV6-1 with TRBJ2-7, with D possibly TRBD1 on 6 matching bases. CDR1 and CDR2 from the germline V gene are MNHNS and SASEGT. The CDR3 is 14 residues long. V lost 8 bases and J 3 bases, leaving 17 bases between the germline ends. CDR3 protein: CASLHEGHGYEQYF. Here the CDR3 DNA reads TGTGCCAGCCTCCATGAGGGACATGGCTACGAGCAGTACTTC.

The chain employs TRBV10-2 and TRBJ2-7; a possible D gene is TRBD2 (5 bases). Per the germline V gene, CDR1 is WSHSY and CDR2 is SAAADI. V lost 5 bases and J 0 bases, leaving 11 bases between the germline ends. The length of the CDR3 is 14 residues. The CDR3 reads CASSLIGDSYEQYF. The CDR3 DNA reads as TGCGCCAGCAGTCTGATCGGGGACTCCTACGAGCAGTACTTC.

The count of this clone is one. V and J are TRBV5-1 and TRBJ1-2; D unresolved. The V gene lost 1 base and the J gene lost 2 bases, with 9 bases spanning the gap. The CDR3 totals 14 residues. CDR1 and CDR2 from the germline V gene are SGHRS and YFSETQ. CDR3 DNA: TGCGCCAGCAGCTTGCACAGTAAGAACTATGGCTACACCTTC. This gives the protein CASSLHSKNYGYTF.

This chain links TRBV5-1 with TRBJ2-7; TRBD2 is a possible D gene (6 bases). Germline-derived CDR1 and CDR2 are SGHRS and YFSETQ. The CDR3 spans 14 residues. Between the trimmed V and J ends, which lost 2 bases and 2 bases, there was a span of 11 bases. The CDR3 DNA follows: TGCGCCAGCAGCTTTGGGCCTAGCGCCTACGAGCAGTACTTC. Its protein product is CASSFGPSAYEQYF.

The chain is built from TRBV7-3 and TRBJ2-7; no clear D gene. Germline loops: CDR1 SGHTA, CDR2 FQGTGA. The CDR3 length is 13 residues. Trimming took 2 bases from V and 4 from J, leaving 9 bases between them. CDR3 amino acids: CASSLGVGYEQYF. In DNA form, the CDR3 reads TGTGCCAGCAGCTTAGGAGTCGGGTACGAGCAGTACTTC.

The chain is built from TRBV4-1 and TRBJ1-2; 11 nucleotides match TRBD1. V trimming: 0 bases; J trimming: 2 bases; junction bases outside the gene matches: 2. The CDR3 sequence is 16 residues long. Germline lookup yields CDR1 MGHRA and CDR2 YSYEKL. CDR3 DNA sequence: TGCGCCAGCAGCCAAGAAGGACAGGGGGCGAACTATGGCTACACCTTC. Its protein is CASSQEGQGANYGYTF.

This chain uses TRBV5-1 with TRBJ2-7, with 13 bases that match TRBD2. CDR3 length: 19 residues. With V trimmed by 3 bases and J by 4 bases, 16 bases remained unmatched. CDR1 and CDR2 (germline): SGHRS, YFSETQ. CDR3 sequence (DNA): TGCGCCAGCAGCTGGGGCAGGGATCGACTAGCGGGAGGAGGGTACGAGCAGTACTTC. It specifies CASSWGRDRLAGGGYEQYF.

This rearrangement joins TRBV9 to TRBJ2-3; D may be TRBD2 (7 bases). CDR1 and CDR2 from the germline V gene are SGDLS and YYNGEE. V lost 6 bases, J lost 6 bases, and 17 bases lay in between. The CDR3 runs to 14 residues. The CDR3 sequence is CASNQGREDDTQYF. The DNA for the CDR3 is TGTGCCAGCAACCAGGGGAGGGAGGACGATACGCAGTATTTT.

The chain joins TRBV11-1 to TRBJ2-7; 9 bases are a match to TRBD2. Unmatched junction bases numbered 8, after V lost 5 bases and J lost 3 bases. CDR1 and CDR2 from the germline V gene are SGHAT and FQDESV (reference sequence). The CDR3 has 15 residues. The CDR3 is CASSPAGGSDYEQYF. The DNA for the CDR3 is TGTGCCAGCAGCCCAGCGGGGGGTTCCGACTACGAGCAGTACTTC.

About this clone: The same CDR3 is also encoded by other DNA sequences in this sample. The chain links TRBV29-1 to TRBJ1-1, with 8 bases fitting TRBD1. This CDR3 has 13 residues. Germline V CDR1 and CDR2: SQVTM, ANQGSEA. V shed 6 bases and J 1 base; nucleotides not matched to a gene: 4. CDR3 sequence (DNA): TGCAGCGTCACGGGACAGGCGAACACTGAAGCTTTCTTT. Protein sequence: CSVTGQANTEAFF. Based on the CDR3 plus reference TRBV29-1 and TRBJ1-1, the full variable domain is SAVISQKPSRDICQRGTSLTIQCQVDSQVTMMFWYRQQPGQSLTLIATANQGSEATYESGFVIDKFPISRPNLTFSTLTVSNMSPEDSSIYLCSVTGQANTEAFFGQGTRLTVV.

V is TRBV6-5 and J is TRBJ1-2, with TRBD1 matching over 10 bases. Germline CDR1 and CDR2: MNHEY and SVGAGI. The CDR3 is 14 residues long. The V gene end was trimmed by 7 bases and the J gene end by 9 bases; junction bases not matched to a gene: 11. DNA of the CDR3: TGTGCCAGCAACCGCACGACAGGGGGCATGAGCTACACCTTC. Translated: CASNRTTGGMSYTF.

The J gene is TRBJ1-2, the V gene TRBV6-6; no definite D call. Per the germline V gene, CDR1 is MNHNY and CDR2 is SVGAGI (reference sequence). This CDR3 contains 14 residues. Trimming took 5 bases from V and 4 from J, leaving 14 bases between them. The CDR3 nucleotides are TGTGCCAGCAGTACGGTGGGCGGGCTCTATGGCTACACCTTC. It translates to CASSTVGGLYGYTF.

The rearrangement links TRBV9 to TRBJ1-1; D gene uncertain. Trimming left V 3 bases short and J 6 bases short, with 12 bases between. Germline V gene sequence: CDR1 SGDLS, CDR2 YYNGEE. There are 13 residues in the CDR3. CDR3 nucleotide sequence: TGTGCCAGCAGCGGCACAGAGAAGGCTGAAGCTTTCTTT. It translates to CASSGTEKAEAFF.

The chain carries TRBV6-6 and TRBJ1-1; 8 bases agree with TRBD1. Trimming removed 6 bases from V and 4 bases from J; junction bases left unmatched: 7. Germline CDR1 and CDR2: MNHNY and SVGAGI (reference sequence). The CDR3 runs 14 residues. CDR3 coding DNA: TGTGCCAGCAGAACAACAGGGGGTTTCACTGAAGCTTTCTTT. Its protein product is CASRTTGGFTEAFF.

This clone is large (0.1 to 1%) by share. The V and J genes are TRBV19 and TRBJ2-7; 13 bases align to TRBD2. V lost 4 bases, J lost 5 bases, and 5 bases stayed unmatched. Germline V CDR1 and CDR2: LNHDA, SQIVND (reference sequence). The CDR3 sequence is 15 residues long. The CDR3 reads CASSRTSGSLDEQYF. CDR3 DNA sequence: TGTGCCAGTAGTAGGACTAGCGGGAGCCTGGACGAGCAGTACTTC.

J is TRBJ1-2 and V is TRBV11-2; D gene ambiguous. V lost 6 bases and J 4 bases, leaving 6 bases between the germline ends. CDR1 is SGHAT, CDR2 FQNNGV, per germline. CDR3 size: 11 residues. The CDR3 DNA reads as TGTGCCAGCAGAGGAGCCTATGGCTACACCTTC. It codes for CASRGAYGYTF.